This TCR beta chain was observed in a study of cytomegalovirus exposure and HLA in healthy donors. Looking at the study overall: As an earlier analysis found, 150 million to 200 million T cells yielded about 120 million unique TCR beta sequences. Broader study findings: Most subjects had HLA-A and HLA-B alleles reportedly predicted accurately by TCR beta sequences.

Per germline, CDR1 MGHRA and CDR2 YSYEKL. Trimming cost V 4 bases and J 4 bases; bases outside gene matches: 13. The CDR3 spans 18 residues. The table lists this clone with a count of one. What it recognizes is unknown. PCR used 60 Vbeta primers and 13 Jbeta primers. Only in-frame clones appear in the TCRdb table, and some are missing; sequencing was by immunoSEQ multiplex PCR. The repertoire holds fewer than 150,000 clones, with 80% as singletons. The genes are TRBV4-1 and TRBJ2-7; 13 bases are a match to TRBD2. The sequence derives from a man in his thirties or forties in good health and CMV-seronegative. The specimen sequenced was PBMCs. The CDR3 DNA reads as TGCGCCAGCAGCCCGCTGCTCCTTCCGGGACTAGCGGGATACGAGCAGTACTTC. This translates into CASSPLLLPGLAGYEQYF.